These T cell receptor beta chains were read from a single sample in a study of blood T cell repertoires in COVID-19. Assay: immunoSEQ multiplex PCR; the TCRdb copy retains only in-frame clones and omits some. In the table there are roughly 110,000 clones, approximately 88% of which are singletons. Sequences were obtained from peripheral blood. These TCRs come from a middle-aged man with active or convalescent COVID-19. Each CDR3 is given with its conserved first and last residue. The D gene is left open where the match is weak. Not every row has a clone size; where given, it reads once, few, many or a size class.

DNA	CDR3	V	J	D	size
TGTGCCAGCAGCTTGGCCGGGACTAACATTCAGTACTTC	CASSLAGTNIQYF	TRBV5-4	TRBJ2-4	-	-
TGTGCCAGCAGCTTAGGACGGGGGTCCGACAACTATGGCTACACCTTC	CASSLGRGSDNYGYTF	TRBV7-9	TRBJ1-2	-	-
TGCGCCAGCAGCCAAGATATAATGACTCAGTGGACCCAGTACTTC	CASSQDIMTQWTQYF	TRBV4-3	TRBJ2-5	-	-
TGTGCCAGCAGCTTTCAGTTGAACACTGAAGCTTTCTTT	CASSFQLNTEAFF	TRBV5-5	TRBJ1-1	-	once
TGCAGCGTTGAGTCGAGTTCCTCCAATGAGCAGTTCTTC	CSVESSSSNEQFF	TRBV29-1	TRBJ2-1	-	-
TGTGCCAGCAGCGCGACAGGGCGCGATGGCTACACCTTC	CASSATGRDGYTF	TRBV7-2	TRBJ1-2	TRBD1	-
TGTGCCAGCAGCTTCGCGGGAGAGGGATACAATGAGCAGTTCTTC	CASSFAGEGYNEQFF	TRBV11-3	TRBJ2-1	TRBD2	-
TGTGCCAGCAGCGTAGGTTGGGACAGGGCCACCTACGAGCAGTACTTC	CASSVGWDRATYEQYF	TRBV9	TRBJ2-7	TRBD1	-
TGTGCCAGCCGGGGAGGGGGGGCGTACGGTGAGCAGTTCTTC	CASRGGGAYGEQFF	TRBV2	TRBJ2-1	-	-
TGTGCCAGCAGTGGAAGGAGGGTACGGGGCAATCAGCCCCAGCATTTT	CASSGRRVRGNQPQHF	TRBV2	TRBJ1-5	-	-
TGTGCCAGCTCCCGGACTAGCGGTGAGGGGGGTACGCAGTATTTT	CASSRTSGEGGTQYF	TRBV6-4	TRBJ2-3	TRBD2	many
TGTGCCACCAGCAGAGCTACAGGGGTTGGAGGAAACACCATATATTTT	CATSRATGVGGNTIYF	TRBV15	TRBJ1-3	TRBD1	-
TGTGCCACCAGTGATTTGGGTCTAGCGGGAGGAGAGAATGAGCAGTTCTTC	CATSDLGLAGGENEQFF	TRBV24-1	TRBJ2-1	TRBD2	-
TGCGCCAGCAGCACCGGGACTAGCGGGTACGATGAGCAGTTCTTC	CASSTGTSGYDEQFF	TRBV5-1	TRBJ2-1	TRBD2	-
TGCGCCAGCAGCCCGGACCCTGGAGGGCAAGAGACCCAGTACTTC	CASSPDPGGQETQYF	TRBV5-1	TRBJ2-5	-	-
TGTGCCAGCAGCCTATATGGACTAGCGGGGTACGAGCAGTACTTC	CASSLYGLAGYEQYF	TRBV6-2/TRBV6-3	TRBJ2-7	TRBD2	once
TGTGCCAGCAGTACCCGACTGGAGCGGAATCAGCCCCAGCATTTT	CASSTRLERNQPQHF	TRBV6-5	TRBJ1-5	-	-
TGTGCCAGCAGCCAACCTCTTACGCCGGGACACCCAAGCTCTGGGGCCAACGTCCTGACTTTC	CASSQPLTPGHPSSGANVLTF	TRBV4-2	TRBJ2-6	-	-
TGCGCCAGCTCGCGCTTGCCTCGTGGAGGGCCCTCTAGAAATGAGCAGTTCTTC	CASSRLPRGGPSRNEQFF	TRBV5-1	TRBJ2-1	-	-
TGTGCCAGCAGTTCGACAAGGACAGGGCAAGAGACCCAGTACTTC	CASSSTRTGQETQYF	TRBV28	TRBJ2-5	TRBD1	-
TGTGCCAGCAGCCCGACAGGGGAACAGCCCCAGCATTTT	CASSPTGEQPQHF	TRBV6-5	TRBJ1-5	TRBD1	-
TGTGCCAGCAGCACTATAGTAGGTGCTAATGAAAAACTGTTTTTT	CASSTIVGANEKLFF	TRBV7-8	TRBJ1-4	-	few